Sequencing of this T cell receptor beta chain was carried out in a study of blood T cell repertoires in COVID-19 (dated by TCRdb to about 2020). Notes on the research overall: Samples from collaborators originated in the United States, Italy and Spain and spanned both the acute and convalescent phases of COVID-19. The prospective study material was composed of cDNA or gDNA derived from T cells, B-cell-depleted T cells, or PBMCs. The dataset comprised deeply sampled blood TCRbeta repertoires from subjects exposed to, actively infected with, or recovered from COVID-19. The repertoires were released in a freely available public database intended as a resource for research on the immune response to SARS-CoV-2. Samples came from the ongoing ImmuneRACE study (first 160 participants) plus 1,254 subjects from 6 global collaborators. Nearly every sample came with metadata listing a de-identified subject ID, COVID-19 status, age in years and sex. Where available, HLA class I and class II types were taken from metadata supplied by the sample provider and were not determined by assay-based typing. General study outcomes and caveats: Clinical and demographic metadata were provided uncurated, with the amount varying by source and participant.

Each collaborating institution followed its own protocols to collect whole blood in K2EDTA tubes. Collaborator samples were shipped for TCRbeta analysis as frozen whole blood, isolated PBMCs, or DNA extracted from either sample type. CDR1 and CDR2 are drawn from the germline V gene (reference sequence): LGHDT, YNNKEL. The CDR3 sequence holds 19 residues, the cysteine and phenylalanine included. Just the 57-base CDR3 DNA is kept, in frame starting at base 1. V sheds 3 bases and J sheds 4 bases, leaving 27 bases between their ends. Comment on this clone: Its antigen target is currently unknown. There are no base qualities to consult, and no much larger clone falls within one base.

The immunoSEQ Assay, a bias-controlled multiplex PCR, was used to amplify TCRbeta CDR3 regions from genomic DNA. As for the authors' bioinformatics: The number of nucleated cells in each sample was estimated from the amplification of reference gene primers within the assay. Sequence reads were collapsed and filtered to measure the absolute abundance of every unique TCRbeta CDR3 rearrangement. For each sample, productive Simpson clonality was calculated as the square root of Simpson's diversity index across productive rearrangements. In its TCRdb copy, this immuneACCESS table keeps in-frame sequences only and misses some clones. Where compared with another copy, unresolved V genes explain less than half of these, and the others have no known cause. The DNA was the basis for D and trimming; V, J and clone size are from that table. The sample includes 65,000 to 90,000 clones, with roughly 84% observed a single time. Roughly a tenth of the sample rests with the top ten.

Sequencing was carried out using peripheral blood. The sequence came from a woman in her late teens or twenties with acute or convalescent COVID-19. The chain is made from TRBV3-1 (or the pseudogene TRBV3-2) and TRBJ1-1; the D gene cannot be resolved reliably. This receptor has the CDR3 CASSQARGGKSIATTEAFF. The DNA is TGTGCCAGCAGCCAGGCACGGGGAGGGAAGAGTATCGCGACCACTGAAGCTTTCTTT.